One and the same sample provided the 17 T cell receptor beta chains below, sequenced in a study of T cells in Graves' hyperthyroidism and ophthalmopathy. Template material for amplifying TCR beta CDR3 regions consisted of RNA transcripts. Researchers ran a first-round RT-PCR on the TCR CDR3 using the HTBI primer set. TCRdb ran MiXCR on the multiplex PCR reads and lists one entry per CDR3 protein. The table shows 460,000 or so distinct CDR3 sequences, with under 15% occurring only once. Input material: blood. These receptors all come from a woman between 18 and 29 years old with Graves' hyperthyroidism.

This clonotype was seen at least ten times. The V and J genes are TRBV20-1 and TRBJ1-4; 10 nucleotides agree with TRBD1. The V segment lost 2 bases and the J segment 10 bases; nucleotides outside the gene matches: 4. CDR3 length equals 13 residues. From germline, CDR1 is DFQATT and CDR2 SNEGSKA (reference sequence). The CDR3 is CSARRDRGGKLFF. The CDR3 DNA sequence: TGCAGTGCTAGACGGGACAGGGGAGGAAAACTGTTTTTT.

This clonotype was recorded many times. The J gene is TRBJ1-5, the V gene TRBV4-1; TRBD1 matches at 7 bases. V trimming: 1 base; J trimming: 1 base; junction bases outside the gene matches: 16. The CDR3 covers 20 residues. The germline CDR1 and CDR2 sequences are MGHRA and YSYEKL. This CDR3 is CASSQGSAGRGIISNQPQHF. The CDR3 DNA reads TGCGCCAGCAGCCAAGGAAGCGCGGGCAGGGGGATTATAAGCAATCAGCCCCAGCATTTT.

This clonotype has ten or more counts. The genes are TRBV12-3 or TRBV12-4 and TRBJ2-1, with TRBD2 as a possible D gene (6 bases). The CDR3 contains 10 residues. Trimming cost V 8 bases and J 7 bases, with 6 bases left between them. CDR3 loop: CASGRNEQFF. DNA of the CDR3: TGTGCCAGCGGGAGGAATGAGCAGTTCTTC.

This clonotype has a count of ten or more. The J gene is TRBJ1-1, the V gene TRBV12-3 or TRBV12-4, with D possibly TRBD1 on 6 matching bases. The length of the CDR3 is 15 residues. Trimming removed 6 bases at V and 0 bases at J, with 14 bases between. The CDR3 nucleotides read TGTGCCAGCAGGGAGGGGGGGCTTTTGAACACTGAAGCTTTCTTT. Protein: CASREGGLLNTEAFF.

This clonotype was recorded at least ten times. The rearrangement uses TRBV5-1 and TRBJ2-3; tentatively, D is TRBD2 (5 bases). The CDR3 contains 15 residues. The V gene's germline CDR1 is SGHRS and CDR2 YFSETQ. Trimming removed 0 bases at V and 0 bases at J, with 8 bases between. The CDR3 DNA follows: TGCGCCAGCAGCTTGGCAGCGGCTAGCACAGATACGCAGTATTTT. Translated: CASSLAAASTDTQYF.

This clonotype was seen ten or more times. This sequence joins TRBV12-3 or TRBV12-4 and TRBJ1-1; D unresolved. The germline V and J ends were trimmed by 11 bases and 4 bases, with 5 bases remaining between them. The CDR3 spans 9 residues. The CDR3 region is CAVGTEAFF. The CDR3 DNA is TGTGCCGTCGGCACTGAAGCTTTCTTT.

This clonotype was found many times. The rearrangement links TRBV5-1 to TRBJ2-7; TRBD1 might be the D (6 bases). CDR3 length equals 17 residues. Germline values: CDR1 SGHRS, CDR2 YFSETQ. V lost 4 bases and J 4 bases, leaving 24 bases between the germline ends. CDR3 coding DNA: TGCGCCAGCAGCCCCTTCTGTAGGGGGAAGGGGCTATACGAGCAGTACGTC. Encoded protein: CASSPFCRGKGLYEQYV.

For this clonotype: A clone one base away is much larger, so this may be a read error. This likely comes from a read error, as the CDR3 has no conserved phenylalanine or tryptophan at its end. This chain uses TRBV5-1 with TRBJ2-3, with 7 positions matching TRBD2. This CDR3 is built from 15 residues. With 3 bases clipped from V and 0 bases from J, the junction kept 4 bases outside the gene matches. Germline CDR1 is SGHRS and CDR2 is YFSETQ. CDR3 sequence: CASSSLAESTDTQYL. The CDR3 DNA is TGCGCCAGCAGCTCCCTAGCGGAGAGCACAGATACGCAGTATCTT.

J is TRBJ1-2 and V is TRBV9; 9 nucleotides match TRBD1. Trimming took 3 bases from V and 4 from J; bases not matched to a gene: 7. Germline V lookup: CDR1 SGDLS, CDR2 YYNGEE. This CDR3 spans 15 amino acids. The CDR3 spells CASSASGTGPYGYTF. The CDR3 coding sequence is TGTGCCAGCAGCGCCTCCGGGACAGGGCCCTATGGCTACACCTTC.

This clonotype was recorded a few times. The V gene is TRBV9, the J gene TRBJ2-3, with 8 bases identical to TRBD1. V lost 4 bases to trimming and J lost 2 bases; unmatched junction nucleotides: 6. Germline V gives CDR1 SGDLS, CDR2 YYNGEE. The CDR3 covers 15 residues. The CDR3, as DNA: TGTGCCAGCAGCCCGACAGGGGCCATCACAGATACGCAGTATTTT. Translating it yields CASSPTGAITDTQYF.

This clonotype was observed a few times. V and J are TRBV7-6 and TRBJ2-5; 7 bases align to TRBD2. Unmatched junction bases numbered 11, after V lost 3 bases and J lost 4 bases. Looked up from germline, CDR1 is SGHVS and CDR2 is FNYEAQ. CDR3 length equals 16 residues. CDR3 bases: TGTGCCAGCAGCTTGAATCTCGGCGGGAGAGGAGAGACCCAGTACTTC. Translated, it gives CASSLNLGGRGETQYF.

V is TRBV3-1 and J is TRBJ1-3, with a weak D call TRBD1 (5 bases). V lost 1 base to trimming and J lost 6 bases, with 10 bases between them. CDR1 is LGHDT and CDR2 is YNNKEL in the germline V gene (reference sequence). The CDR3 length is 14 residues. CDR3 loop: CASSQGGLENTIYF. In DNA form, the CDR3 reads TGTGCCAGCAGCCAAGGGGGGTTGGAAAACACCATATATTTT.

This clonotype showed up just a few times. The rearrangement links TRBV27 to TRBJ1-4, with 8 bases aligning to TRBD1. This CDR3 spans 15 amino acids. Trimming cost V 6 bases and J 8 bases; bases outside gene matches: 11. CDR1 and CDR2 from the germline V gene are MNHEY and SMNVEV (reference sequence). CDR3 bases: TGTGCCAGCAGCCAAAATGACGGGACAGGAGAAAAACTGTTTTTT. It yields the protein CASSQNDGTGEKLFF.

This clonotype was picked up many times. The chain has TRBV29-1 and TRBJ2-5; D unclear. The ends were cut back, 4 bases at V and 5 bases at J, with 11 bases in the middle. Germline V gene sequence: CDR1 SQVTM, CDR2 ANQGSEA. This CDR3 comprises 12 residues. CDR3 amino acids: CSVGTIPETQYF. The DNA for the CDR3 is TGCAGCGTTGGGACGATTCCGGAGACCCAGTACTTC.

This clonotype appeared many times. This chain links TRBV24-1 with TRBJ2-1, with TRBD2 matching 12 bases. This CDR3 region has 17 residues. Looked up from germline, CDR1 is KGHDR and CDR2 is SFDVKD. The trim removed 4 bases at V and 8 bases at J, leaving 11 bases unmatched. The CDR3 spells CATSDPTLAGGSHEQFF. The CDR3 DNA sequence: TGTGCCACCAGTGACCCGACGCTAGCGGGAGGGTCCCATGAGCAGTTCTTC.

The table lists this clonotype with many counts. This chain uses TRBV2 with TRBJ2-5, with D tentatively TRBD1 (6 bases). The V gene lost 7 bases and the J gene lost 5 bases, with 17 bases spanning the gap. Germline lookup yields CDR1 SNHLY and CDR2 FYNNEI. This CDR3 spans 14 amino acids. In nucleotides, the CDR3 is TGTGCCAGCATCTTACAGGGCGGCAGGGAGACCCAGTACTTC. Translated, it gives CASILQGGRETQYF.

Many counts were recorded for this clonotype. The chain recombines TRBV5-5 with TRBJ1-5; D remains unclear. Trimming removed 2 bases at V and 4 bases at J, with 10 bases between. This CDR3 is built from 14 residues. Germline V gene data show CDR1 as SGHKS and CDR2 as YYEKEE (reference sequence). CDR3 bases: TGTGCCAGCAGCTTATCGGGTGTTAATCAGCCCCAGCATTTT. Amino acids: CASSLSGVNQPQHF.